This T cell receptor (beta chain) was identified in a study of T-cell reconstitution after alpha-beta-depleted transplantation in children. The TCRbeta library incorporated unique molecular identifiers. One entry per CDR3 protein, called by TCRdb with MiXCR from the PCR reads. The sample carries around 200,000 distinct CDR3 sequences, 11% recorded once. Per germline, CDR1 WSHSY and CDR2 SAAADI. The CDR3 covers 16 residues. Details on this clonotype: This may be a read error, as it is one base from a much larger clone.

The TCR comes from a child younger than two with acute myeloid leukemia, due to receive a stem cell transplant. Material: PBMCs, obtained before TCRalphabeta/CD19-depleted stem cell transplant. The chain has TRBV10-2 and TRBJ2-3, with TRBD2 identical over 8 bases. The CDR3 sequence is CASSESGRTSTDAQYF. Written as DNA, the CDR3 is TGCGCCAGCAGTGAGTCGGGCAGGACTAGCACAGATGCGCAGTATTTT.